Each of the 23 T cell receptor beta chains below was sequenced from the same sample in a study of identical twins. MiXCR, applied by TCRdb to the 5' RACE reads, yields one record per CDR3 protein. Of 450,000 or so distinct CDR3 sequences listed, less than 25% were seen once; the top ten hold around 3%. The data also belong to a second study, concerning T cells expressing NK-cell markers.

The specimen sequenced was CD4+ T cells sorted from blood. Source of these receptors: a woman younger than 35 in good health.

V and J are TRBV20-1 and TRBJ1-1, with D uncertain. Trimming shortened V by 1 base and J by 10 bases, and 10 bases separated the two germline ends. The CDR3 length is 11 residues. Germline V gene lookup returns CDR1 DFQATT and CDR2 SNEGSKA (reference sequence). DNA of the CDR3: TGCAGTGCTAGAGTTCGAGAGGGAGCTTTCTTT. This translates into CSARVREGAFF.

At least ten counts were recorded for this clonotype. The chain links TRBV5-1 to TRBJ2-1; TRBD1 matches 9 bases. The CDR3 loop spans 16 amino acids. The germline V gene has CDR1 SGHRS and CDR2 YFSETQ. J lost 1 base, V lost 2 bases, and 4 bases had no gene match. CDR3 loop: CASSLGGTGSYNEQFF. CDR3 bases: TGCGCCAGCAGCTTAGGGGGGACAGGGTCCTACAATGAGCAGTTCTTC.

This clonotype was seen just once. V and J are TRBV4-3 and TRBJ2-1; 13 nucleotides line up with TRBD2. The trim removed 0 bases at V and 8 bases at J, leaving 7 bases unmatched. This CDR3 is 17 amino acids long. Germline loops: CDR1 LGHNA, CDR2 YSLEER. The CDR3 DNA is TGCGCCAGCAGCCAAGACGCCGGGACTAGCGGGAACGATGAGCAGTTCTTC. It yields the protein CASSQDAGTSGNDEQFF.

The chain has TRBV29-1 and TRBJ1-1; D is undetermined. The germline CDR1 and CDR2 sequences are SQVTM and ANQGSEA. This CDR3 is 14 amino acids long. Trimming removed 5 bases from V and 2 bases from J, with 15 bases in between. The CDR3 DNA reads TGCAGCGTTAAATGGTTGGACCGTAACACTGAAGCTTTCTTT. Protein sequence: CSVKWLDRNTEAFF. Variable domain in full (rest from reference TRBV29-1 and TRBJ1-1): SAVISQKPSRDICQRGTSLTIQCQVDSQVTMMFWYRQQPGQSLTLIATANQGSEATYESGFVIDKFPISRPNLTFSTLTVSNMSPEDSSIYLCSVKWLDRNTEAFFGQGTRLTVV.

The chain recombines TRBV7-2 with TRBJ2-3; 7 bases are a match to TRBD1. The CDR3 spans 15 residues. Germline V CDR1 and CDR2: SGHTA, FQGNSA. The ends lost 7 bases at V and 1 base at J; junction bases unmatched: 8. CDR3 in amino acids: CASTSFGQGTDTQYF. CDR3 coding DNA: TGTGCCAGCACCAGCTTCGGACAGGGCACAGATACGCAGTATTTT.

The V call is TRBV5-1, the J call TRBJ1-6; D remains ambiguous. CDR3 length: 12 residues. Looked up from germline, CDR1 is SGHRS and CDR2 is YFSETQ. Trimming took off 2 bases at V and 8 bases at J, with 5 bases between the two ends. The CDR3 is CASSLNDSPLHF. The CDR3 DNA reads as TGCGCCAGCAGCTTAAATGATTCACCCCTCCACTTT.

V is TRBV6-5 and J is TRBJ1-1; D is uncertain. The CDR3 covers 12 residues. V lost 6 bases and J 6 bases, leaving 11 bases between the germline ends. Germline V gene lookup returns CDR1 MNHEY and CDR2 SVGAGI. The CDR3 sequence is CASSPRRAEAFF. CDR3 in DNA: TGTGCCAGCAGCCCAAGGAGGGCTGAAGCTTTCTTT.

Here the CDR3 DNA reads TGTGCCAGCAAGATACAGGGGGGTTATCAGCCCCAGCATTTT. Translated: CASKIQGGYQPQHF. The chain combines TRBV28 with TRBJ1-5; 8 bases are a match to TRBD1. The CDR3 extends over 14 amino acids. Germline lookup yields CDR1 MDHEN and CDR2 SYDVKM. V gave up 7 bases and J gave up 5 bases; unmatched junction bases: 7.

This clonotype showed up just a few times. The chain recombines TRBV6-2 or TRBV6-3 with TRBJ2-1; TRBD2 matches at 13 bases. V was clipped by 3 bases and J by 6 bases; unmatched bases: 5. The CDR3 sequence is 16 residues long. Germline CDR1 MNHEY, CDR2 SVGEGT. The CDR3, as DNA: TGTGCCAGCAGTTATCGCAGACTAGCGGGAGGCAATGAGCAGTTCTTC. It is translated as CASSYRRLAGGNEQFF.

In this sample, this clonotype turned up a few times. The CDR3 spells CASSMTGSDEQYF. The CDR3 DNA follows: TGTGCCAGTAGTATGACAGGGAGCGACGAGCAGTACTTC. The chain links TRBV19 to TRBJ2-7, with 7 bases fitting TRBD1. The V gene's germline CDR1 is LNHDA and CDR2 SQIVND (reference sequence). Trimming at V came to 3 bases and at J to 5 bases, leaving 4 bases not matched to a gene. The CDR3 is 13 residues long. The variable domain in full, completed from reference TRBV19 and TRBJ2-7, reads DGGITQSPKYLFRKEGQNVTLSCEQNLNHDAMYWYRQDPGQGLRLIYYSQIVNDFQKGDIAEGYSVSREKKESFPLTVTSAQKNPTAFYLCASSMTGSDEQYFGPGTRLTVT.

The chain employs TRBV12-3 or TRBV12-4 and TRBJ2-7; D not certain. The length of the CDR3 is 12 residues. Trimming removed 3 bases at V and 7 bases at J, with 10 bases between. The CDR3 is CASSFFIQEQYF. In nucleotides, the CDR3 is TGTGCCAGCAGTTTCTTCATACAGGAGCAGTACTTC.

V and J are TRBV20-1 and TRBJ2-5; a possible D gene is TRBD1 (6 bases). Germline values: CDR1 DFQATT, CDR2 SNEGSKA (reference sequence). V dropped 4 bases and J dropped 5 bases, with 11 bases sitting between them. The CDR3 covers 12 residues. The CDR3 DNA reads TGCAGTGCTAACACAGGGAGCGAGACCCAGTACTTC. This translates into CSANTGSETQYF.

This clonotype was counted between two and nine times. This chain joins TRBV5-1 and TRBJ2-2; 7 bases align to TRBD1. The CDR3 loop spans 15 amino acids. J was trimmed by 7 bases and V by 0 bases; bases with no gene match: 6. Germline lookup yields CDR1 SGHRS and CDR2 YFSETQ. The CDR3 spells CASSLDRGSRGELFF. CDR3 coding DNA: TGCGCCAGCAGCTTGGACAGGGGATCTCGCGGGGAGCTGTTTTTT.

The chain carries TRBV12-3 or TRBV12-4 and TRBJ2-7; no definite D call. The CDR3 spans 15 residues. V lost 6 bases to trimming and J lost 2 bases, with 17 bases between them. CDR3 DNA: TGTGCCAGCAGCCGCATGTTCGACCCCACCTACGAGCAGTACTTC. Its protein product is CASSRMFDPTYEQYF.

This clonotype appeared a few times. The chain recombines TRBV7-2 with TRBJ2-3; TRBD2 is a possible D gene (5 bases). Germline loops: CDR1 SGHTA, CDR2 FQGNSA. Trimming cost V 4 bases and J 0 bases, with 11 bases left between them. CDR3 length equals 15 residues. The CDR3: CASSSRVASTDTQYF. DNA for the CDR3: TGTGCCAGCAGCTCCCGGGTAGCGAGCACAGATACGCAGTATTTT.

This clonotype was picked up a small number of times. The gene calls are TRBV20-1 and TRBJ2-3; 9 positions match TRBD1. Per germline, CDR1 DFQATT and CDR2 SNEGSKA (reference sequence). With 5 bases clipped from V and 2 bases from J, the junction kept 11 bases outside the gene matches. This CDR3 region has 16 residues. The DNA for the CDR3 is TGCAGTGCTCCTATCACGACAGGGGGGCTCACAGATACGCAGTATTTT. It yields the protein CSAPITTGGLTDTQYF.

This clonotype occurred many times. The gene calls are TRBV5-1 and TRBJ1-3; no firm D call. From germline, CDR1 is SGHRS and CDR2 YFSETQ. There are 13 residues in the CDR3. Trimming removed 0 bases from V and 1 base from J, with 2 bases in between. This chain's CDR3 is CASSLGSGNTIYF. CDR3 DNA sequence: TGCGCCAGCAGCTTGGGGTCTGGAAACACCATATATTTT.

The rearrangement joins TRBV5-1 to TRBJ2-1; D remains unclear. The CDR3 is 13 residues long. Between the trimmed V and J ends, which lost 2 bases and 7 bases, there was a span of 10 bases. Germline-derived CDR1 and CDR2 are SGHRS and YFSETQ. Written as DNA, the CDR3 is TGCGCCAGCAGCTTAGTTAGATGGAATGAGCAGTTCTTC. Translation: CASSLVRWNEQFF.

A few counts support this clonotype. V and J are TRBV7-2 and TRBJ2-1; maybe TRBD1 (7 bases). The length of the CDR3 is 14 residues. V lost 8 bases, J lost 6 bases, and 17 bases lay in between. CDR1 is SGHTA, CDR2 FQGNSA, per germline. The CDR3 bases are TGTGCCAGCCGGGGGACTCAGGGGGTCAATGAGCAGTTCTTC. Translating gives CASRGTQGVNEQFF.

The gene calls are TRBV5-1 and TRBJ2-5, with 11 bases aligning to TRBD2. Germline-derived CDR1 and CDR2 are SGHRS and YFSETQ. V was pared by 5 bases and J by 0 bases, with 0 bases of the junction left unmatched. The CDR3 is 14 residues long. CDR3 protein: CASRTSGNQETQYF. In nucleotides, the CDR3 is TGCGCCAGCAGGACTAGCGGGAACCAAGAGACCCAGTACTTC.

This chain uses TRBV7-6 with TRBJ2-1; D is unclear. Between the trimmed V and J ends, which lost 3 bases and 9 bases, there was a span of 12 bases. The V gene's germline CDR1 is SGHVS and CDR2 FNYEAQ. This CDR3 is built from 13 residues. CDR3 sequence reads: CASSFSSNLEQFF. DNA of the CDR3: TGTGCCAGCAGCTTCAGTAGTAATCTTGAGCAGTTCTTC. The variable domain in full, with the rest retrieved from reference TRBV7-6 and TRBJ2-1, is GAGVSQSPRYKVTKRGQDVALRCDPISGHVSLYWYRQALGQGPEFLTYFNYEAQQDKSGLPNDRFSAERPEGSISTLTIQRTEQRDSAMYRCASSFSSNLEQFFGPGTRLTVL.

Many counts were recorded for this clonotype. The rearrangement links TRBV20-1 to TRBJ2-4; the match to TRBD1 covers 7 bases. CDR1 is DFQATT and CDR2 is SNEGSKA in the germline V gene (reference sequence). The CDR3 is made up of 17 amino acids. The junction had 9 bases not matched to a gene; V was cut back by 1 base and J by 0 bases. The CDR3 loop is CSARGRTGVLAKNIQYF. CDR3 DNA sequence: TGCAGTGCTAGAGGACGGACAGGCGTTCTAGCCAAAAACATTCAGTACTTC.

The CDR3 DNA reads as TGTGCCAGCAGTGAGGGTCCCCCAGGAGAGACCCAGTACTTC. This gives the protein CASSEGPPGETQYF. The chain links TRBV2 to TRBJ2-5, with unresolved D. The CDR3 extends over 14 amino acids. V was cut by 3 bases and J by 4 bases, with 12 bases left in between. Germline CDR1 reads SNHLY; CDR2 reads FYNNEI.